This TCR beta chain was recovered during a study of blood T cell repertoires in COVID-19. TCRdb keeps only in-frame clones here, not all; method: immunoSEQ multiplex PCR. The table lists roughly 260,000 clones, around nine tenths of them singletons. Two consecutive negative NP/OP PCR tests, clearance, or resolved symptoms defined Cohort 3 recovery. Losses at the gene ends were 3 bases for V and 4 bases for J; bases not matched to a gene: 8. CDR1 and CDR2 from the germline V gene are SGHVS and FQNEAQ. There are 15 residues in the CDR3. This sequence originates from a woman between 18 and 30 years old who had recovered from COVID-19. Sequenced material: PBMCs or T cells enriched from blood (not recorded which). The V gene is TRBV7-8, the J gene TRBJ1-1; 7 bases match TRBD1. CDR3 sequence (DNA): TGTGCCAGCAGCTTCAAAGGAACAGGGGTCACTGAAGCTTTCTTT. This encodes CASSFKGTGVTEAFF.